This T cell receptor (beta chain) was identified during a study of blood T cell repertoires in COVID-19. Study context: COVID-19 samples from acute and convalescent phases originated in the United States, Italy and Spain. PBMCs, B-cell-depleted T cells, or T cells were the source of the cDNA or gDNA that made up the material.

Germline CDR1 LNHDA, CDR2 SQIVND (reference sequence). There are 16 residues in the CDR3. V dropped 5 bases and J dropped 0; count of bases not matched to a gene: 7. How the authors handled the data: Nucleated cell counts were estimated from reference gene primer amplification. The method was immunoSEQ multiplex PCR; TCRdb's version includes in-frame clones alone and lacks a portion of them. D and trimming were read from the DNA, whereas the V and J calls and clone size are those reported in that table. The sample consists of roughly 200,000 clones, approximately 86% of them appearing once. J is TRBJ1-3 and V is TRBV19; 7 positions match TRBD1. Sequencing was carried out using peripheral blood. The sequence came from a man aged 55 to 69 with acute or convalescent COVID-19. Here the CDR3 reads CASSPGTVLSGNTIYF. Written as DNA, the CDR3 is TGTGCCAGTAGTCCAGGGACAGTCCTCTCTGGAAACACCATATATTTT.